Below are 29 T cell receptor beta chains sequenced from a single sample in a study of T cell responses to AZD1222 COVID-19 vaccine. Assay used: immunoSEQ multiplex PCR; TCRdb lists only in-frame clones, some missing. This sample has over 110,000 clones, with about 90% found just once. Sequences were derived from peripheral blood, sampled 28 days after the second AZD1222 dose. The receptors come from an adult who received the AZD1222 COVID-19 vaccine.

The chain combines TRBV3-1 (or the pseudogene TRBV3-2) with TRBJ1-2, with a possible D match to TRBD1 (5 bases). This CDR3 comprises 16 residues. V was shortened by 5 bases and J by 6 bases, with 22 bases between the two germline ends. The germline V gene encodes CDR1 LGHDT and CDR2 YNNKEL (reference sequence). Written as DNA, the CDR3 is TGTGCCAGCAGCTCCCGCCTGATTTCAGGGTTGGATGGCTACACCTTC. Translation gives CASSSRLISGLDGYTF.

V gene TRBV2 combines with J gene TRBJ2-2; 12 nucleotides line up with TRBD2. From germline, CDR1 is SNHLY and CDR2 FYNNEI. The CDR3 consists of 15 residues. Unmatched junction bases numbered 6, after V lost 6 bases and J lost 7 bases. Here the CDR3 reads CASSASGGAGGELFF. In DNA form, the CDR3 reads TGTGCCAGCAGCGCTAGCGGGGGGGCAGGCGGGGAGCTGTTTTTT.

V and J are TRBV5-6 and TRBJ1-1, with 7 bases fitting TRBD1. Germline V CDR1 and CDR2: SGHDT, YYEEEE. The CDR3 extends over 13 amino acids. V gave up 1 base and J gave up 8 bases; unmatched junction bases: 5. CDR3 residues: CASSLTGTDEAFF. DNA for the CDR3: TGTGCCAGCAGCTTGACCGGGACAGACGAAGCTTTCTTT.

V is TRBV27 and J is TRBJ2-1, with D tentatively TRBD2 (6 bases). The germline CDR1 and CDR2 sequences are MNHEY and SMNVEV (reference sequence). CDR3 length: 13 amino acids. Trimming left V 1 base short and J 9 bases short, with 10 bases between. CDR3 sequence (DNA): TGTGCCAGCAGTTTATTTCGGGGGAGTGAGCAGTTCTTC. It yields the protein CASSLFRGSEQFF.

The V and J genes are TRBV6-5 and TRBJ2-7; tentative D call: TRBD1 (5 bases). Germline loops: CDR1 MNHEY, CDR2 SVGAGI. The V end was cut by 7 bases, the J end by 2 bases, with 18 bases between. The CDR3 loop spans 15 amino acids. The CDR3 is CASKPAKGQAYEQYF. The CDR3 DNA follows: TGTGCCAGCAAGCCCGCGAAGGGGCAGGCCTACGAGCAGTACTTC.

The rearrangement joins TRBV29-1 to TRBJ1-1; 7 positions agree with TRBD1. Germline CDR1 reads SQVTM; CDR2 reads ANQGSEA. With V trimmed by 7 bases and J by 2 bases, 7 bases remained unmatched. The CDR3 is 13 residues long. The CDR3 bases are TGCAGCGCCTCAGGACAGGCCAACACTGAAGCTTTCTTT. Residues: CSASGQANTEAFF.

The genes are TRBV30 and TRBJ2-3; TRBD2 agrees at 15 bases. From germline, CDR1 is GTSNPN and CDR2 SVGIG (reference sequence). V was pared by 5 bases and J by 8 bases, with 20 bases of the junction left unmatched. There are 19 residues in the CDR3. CDR3 region: CAWGPGTSGGQTRRGTQYF. In nucleotides, the CDR3 is TGTGCCTGGGGACCTGGGACTAGCGGGGGGCAAACGCGGCGCGGTACGCAGTATTTT. Together with reference TRBV30 and TRBJ2-3, the CDR3 gives the full variable domain: SQTIHQWPATLVQPVGSPLSLECTVEGTSNPNLYWYRQAAGRGLQLLFYSVGIGQISSEVPQNLSASRPQDRQFILSSKKLLLSDSGFYLCAWGPGTSGGQTRRGTQYFGPGTRLTVL.

The V call is TRBV5-1, the J call TRBJ1-1; D uncertain. The CDR3 covers 14 residues. Per germline, CDR1 SGHRS and CDR2 YFSETQ. V lost 0 bases to trimming and J lost 0 bases, with 6 bases between them. The CDR3 here is CASSLVSLNTEAFF. The CDR3 nucleotides read TGCGCCAGCAGCTTGGTTAGCCTGAACACTGAAGCTTTCTTT.

The CDR3 loop reads CASSLAWGDSGYNEQFF. CDR3 sequence (DNA): TGTGCCAGCAGCTTGGCCTGGGGGGACAGCGGATACAATGAGCAGTTCTTC. This sequence joins TRBV5-5 and TRBJ2-1; a weak D match, TRBD1 (7 bases). This CDR3 contains 17 residues. Germline lookup yields CDR1 SGHKS and CDR2 YYEKEE (reference sequence). Trimming stripped 0 bases from V and 4 bases from J, with 17 bases between.

This chain links TRBV5-6 with TRBJ1-5; D not certain. V was cut by 3 bases and J by 7 bases, with 14 bases left in between. The germline CDR1 and CDR2 sequences are SGHDT and YYEEEE. The CDR3 totals 14 residues. CDR3 region: CASSSGYPNQPQHF. CDR3 in DNA: TGTGCCAGCAGCTCCGGCTACCCAAACCAGCCCCAGCATTTT.

V gene TRBV27 combines with J gene TRBJ2-3; D is uncertain. Germline V gene sequence: CDR1 MNHEY, CDR2 SMNVEV (reference sequence). The CDR3 totals 13 residues. The germline V and J ends were trimmed by 2 bases and 5 bases, with 8 bases remaining between them. CDR3 region: CASSLRLEDTQYF. CDR3 in DNA: TGTGCCAGCAGTTTAAGGTTAGAAGATACGCAGTATTTT.

V usage is TRBV27 and J usage is TRBJ2-7; 8 nucleotides match TRBD1. The CDR3 totals 15 residues. J lost 2 bases, V lost 3 bases, and 6 bases had no gene match. Germline CDR1 and CDR2: MNHEY and SMNVEV (reference sequence). The CDR3 region is CASSFWTGYPYEQYF. The CDR3 region has the DNA TGTGCCAGCAGTTTCTGGACAGGGTATCCCTACGAGCAGTACTTC.

V usage is TRBV15 and J usage is TRBJ2-1; tentatively, D is TRBD1 or TRBD2 (6 bases each). Trimming stripped 0 bases from V and 5 bases from J, with 11 bases between. CDR1 and CDR2 from the germline V gene are LNHNV and YYDKDF (reference sequence). The CDR3 sequence is 15 residues long. The CDR3: CATSRDRGTNNEQFF. DNA of the CDR3: TGTGCCACCAGCAGAGATCGGGGGACAAACAATGAGCAGTTCTTC.

This clone appeared a single time. This chain uses TRBV5-1 with TRBJ2-1, with 10 bases fitting TRBD2. With V trimmed by 7 bases and J by 8 bases, 3 bases remained unmatched. This CDR3 is built from 12 residues. The germline gives CDR1 SGHRS, CDR2 YFSETQ. The CDR3 sequence: CASRLAGDEQFF. The CDR3 nucleotides read TGCGCCAGCCGGCTAGCGGGGGATGAGCAGTTCTTC.

The rearrangement joins TRBV27 to TRBJ2-1, with TRBD2 matching 8 bases. The germline CDR1 and CDR2 sequences are MNHEY and SMNVEV (reference sequence). The length of the CDR3 is 16 residues. The junction had 9 bases not matched to a gene; V was cut back by 5 bases and J by 3 bases. CDR3 amino acids: CASSPYLTSGYNEQFF. The CDR3 DNA is TGTGCCAGCAGTCCCTATCTTACTAGCGGCTACAATGAGCAGTTCTTC.

The chain is built from TRBV28 and TRBJ2-1; the D gene is possibly TRBD2 (6 bases). This CDR3 spans 12 amino acids. Trimming shortened V by 6 bases and J by 9 bases, and 12 bases separated the two germline ends. Germline V gene sequence: CDR1 MDHEN, CDR2 SYDVKM. The CDR3 DNA follows: TGTGCCAGCAGGGAAGTGGGACTTGAGCAGTTCTTC. It encodes CASREVGLEQFF.

The chain is built from TRBV27 and TRBJ1-1, with D perhaps TRBD1 (5 bases). V was cut by 6 bases and J by 3 bases, with 17 bases left in between. Germline-derived CDR1 and CDR2 are MNHEY and SMNVEV (reference sequence). The CDR3 sequence is 15 residues long. The CDR3 reads CASRGRGLNHTEAFF. The CDR3 nucleotides are TGTGCCAGCAGGGGGCGTGGGCTGAATCACACTGAAGCTTTCTTT.

This clone was detected only a few times. The rearrangement joins TRBV7-2 to TRBJ2-1; 7 bases are shared with TRBD2. Germline CDR1 reads SGHTA; CDR2 reads FQGNSA. The CDR3 contains 17 residues. The V and J ends lost 5 bases and 0 bases, in that order; junction bases with no gene match: 10. CDR3 DNA sequence: TGTGCCAGCAGCACGGGAGGTCCGGGTACCTCCTACAATGAGCAGTTCTTC. Its protein product is CASSTGGPGTSYNEQFF.

V is TRBV11-2 and J is TRBJ1-1; no reliable D call. The V gene's germline CDR1 is SGHAT and CDR2 FQNNGV. V was pared by 6 bases and J by 4 bases, with 6 bases between. The CDR3 has 11 residues. The CDR3 sequence is CASRSTTEAFF. Here the CDR3 DNA reads TGTGCCAGCAGATCGACCACTGAAGCTTTCTTT. The entire variable domain, with the rest obtained from reference TRBV11-2 and TRBJ1-1, is as follows: EAGVAQSPRYKIIEKRQSVAFWCNPISGHATLYWYQQILGQGPKLLIQFQNNGVVDDSQLPKDRFSAERLKGVDSTLKIQPAKLEDSAVYLCASRSTTEAFFGQGTRLTVV.

This clone occurred once. The chain has TRBV29-1 and TRBJ1-3; TRBD1 matches at 7 bases. In germline, CDR1 is SQVTM, CDR2 ANQGSEA. The CDR3 runs to 15 residues. V gave up 4 bases and J gave up 0 bases; unmatched junction bases: 6. CDR3 in DNA: TGCAGCGTTGGGGGGCAGGGGGGCTCTGGAAACACCATATATTTT. Its protein product is CSVGGQGGSGNTIYF.

This chain links TRBV4-2 with TRBJ1-6; no reliable D call. Germline-derived CDR1 and CDR2 are LGHNA and YNFKEQ. Trimming removed 0 bases at V and 8 bases at J, with 8 bases between. This CDR3 spans 14 amino acids. The chain's CDR3 is CASSQDLGDSPLHF. The DNA of the CDR3 is TGTGCCAGCAGCCAAGATCTCGGGGATTCACCCCTCCACTTT.

The chain recombines TRBV6-5 with TRBJ1-4, with a tentative D call TRBD1 (6 bases). CDR1 is MNHEY, CDR2 SVGAGI, per germline. This CDR3 region has 14 residues. The germline V and J ends were trimmed by 6 bases and 0 bases, with 8 bases remaining between them. The CDR3 sequence: CASSRGATNEKLFF. CDR3 nucleotide sequence: TGTGCCAGCAGCAGGGGAGCAACTAATGAAAAACTGTTTTTT.

The chain has TRBV14 and TRBJ1-2; D is unresolved. V was trimmed by 5 bases and J by 0 bases, leaving 13 bases between them. Per germline, CDR1 SGHDN and CDR2 FVKESK. There are 15 residues in the CDR3. In DNA, the CDR3 is TGTGCCAGCAGCAGGGCAAGTCAAGCTAACTATGGCTACACCTTC. It codes for CASSRASQANYGYTF. Full variable domain (missing parts from reference TRBV14 and TRBJ1-2): EAGVTQFPSHSVIEKGQTVTLRCDPISGHDNLYWYRRVMGKEIKFLLHFVKESKQDESGMPNNRFLAERTGGTYSTLKVQPAELEDSGVYFCASSRASQANYGYTFGSGTRLTVV.

The chain has TRBV6-5 and TRBJ1-4; possibly TRBD1 for D (5 bases). Germline V lookup: CDR1 MNHEY, CDR2 SVGAGI. The CDR3 sequence is 14 residues long. Trimming removed 0 bases from V and 13 bases from J, with 15 bases in between. CDR3 protein: CASSYSLQGQGLFF. Here the CDR3 DNA reads TGTGCCAGCAGTTACTCCCTCCAGGGCCAAGGACTGTTTTTT.

The chain recombines TRBV5-8 with TRBJ1-5; D remains ambiguous. Trimming left V 0 bases short and J 0 bases short, with 13 bases between. The CDR3 is 17 residues long. CDR1 is SGHTS and CDR2 is YDEGEE in the germline V gene. The DNA of the CDR3 is TGTGCCAGCAGCTTGGCCGCGACATCGGATAGCAATCAGCCCCAGCATTTT. Translated, it gives CASSLAATSDSNQPQHF.

This clone occurred a few times. The J gene is TRBJ1-3, the V gene TRBV28; no clear D. Germline-derived CDR1 and CDR2 are MDHEN and SYDVKM. The CDR3 extends over 14 amino acids. V was cut by 3 bases and J by 4 bases, with 10 bases left in between. The CDR3 DNA reads as TGTGCCAGCAGTTTCCCCGGCGCCGGAAACACCATATATTTT. It encodes CASSFPGAGNTIYF.

This clone has more than one count but fewer than ten. CDR3: CASSVGSNVGSGNTIYF. CDR3 sequence (DNA): TGTGCCAGCAGCGTAGGAAGCAACGTGGGGTCTGGAAACACCATATATTTT. V usage is TRBV9 and J usage is TRBJ1-3; D is undetermined. The CDR3 loop spans 17 amino acids. Trimming stripped 0 bases from V and 1 base from J, with 14 bases between. Per germline, CDR1 SGDLS and CDR2 YYNGEE.

V usage is TRBV14 and J usage is TRBJ2-5; TRBD1 might be the D (6 bases). Per germline, CDR1 SGHDN and CDR2 FVKESK. The V end lost 1 base, the J end lost 4 bases, and 13 bases lay between the germline ends. CDR3 length: 15 residues. CDR3 coding DNA: TGTGCCAGCAGCCAAGGTCTGAGAGGGGGAGAGACCCAGTACTTC. Its translation: CASSQGLRGGETQYF. Full variable domain (missing parts from reference TRBV14 and TRBJ2-5): EAGVTQFPSHSVIEKGQTVTLRCDPISGHDNLYWYRRVMGKEIKFLLHFVKESKQDESGMPNNRFLAERTGGTYSTLKVQPAELEDSGVYFCASSQGLRGGETQYFGPGTRLLVL.

This chain links TRBV7-9 with TRBJ1-1, with TRBD1 as a possible D gene (6 bases). CDR1 is SEHNR, CDR2 FQNEAQ, per germline (reference sequence). V shed 5 bases and J shed 5 bases, with 12 bases lying between them. The CDR3 totals 13 residues. The chain's CDR3 is CASSDQGRTEAFF. CDR3 in DNA: TGTGCCAGCAGCGATCAGGGGAGAACTGAAGCTTTCTTT.